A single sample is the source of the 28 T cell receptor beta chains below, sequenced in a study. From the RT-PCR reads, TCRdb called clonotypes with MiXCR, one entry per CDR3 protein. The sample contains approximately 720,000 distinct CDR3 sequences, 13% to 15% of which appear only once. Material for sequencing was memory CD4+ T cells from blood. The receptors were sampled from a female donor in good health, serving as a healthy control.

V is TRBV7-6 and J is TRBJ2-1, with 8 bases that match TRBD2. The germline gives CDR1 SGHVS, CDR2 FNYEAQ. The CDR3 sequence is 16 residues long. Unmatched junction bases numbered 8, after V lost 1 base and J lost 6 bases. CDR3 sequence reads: CASSLGGAGTSNEQFF. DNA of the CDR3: TGTGCCAGCAGCTTAGGGGGAGCAGGGACTAGCAATGAGCAGTTCTTC.

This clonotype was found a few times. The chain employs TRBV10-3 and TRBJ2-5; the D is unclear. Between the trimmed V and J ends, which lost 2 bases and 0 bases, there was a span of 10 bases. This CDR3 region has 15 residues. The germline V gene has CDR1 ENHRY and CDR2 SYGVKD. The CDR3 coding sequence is TGTGCCATCAGTGAGCACGAAGAGTACCAAGAGACCCAGTACTTC. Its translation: CAISEHEEYQETQYF.

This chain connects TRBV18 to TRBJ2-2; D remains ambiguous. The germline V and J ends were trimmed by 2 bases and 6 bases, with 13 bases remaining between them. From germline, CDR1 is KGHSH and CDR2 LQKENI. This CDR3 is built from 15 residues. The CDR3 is CASSPILGYAGELFF. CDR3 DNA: TGTGCCAGCTCACCAATCTTGGGTTACGCCGGGGAGCTGTTTTTT.

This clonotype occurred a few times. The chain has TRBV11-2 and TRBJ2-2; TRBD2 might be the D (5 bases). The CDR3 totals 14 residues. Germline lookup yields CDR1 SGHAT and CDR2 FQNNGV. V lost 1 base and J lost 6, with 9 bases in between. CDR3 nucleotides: TGTGCCAGCAGCTTAGGGTGGAGGCCCGGGGAGCTGTTTTTT. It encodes CASSLGWRPGELFF.

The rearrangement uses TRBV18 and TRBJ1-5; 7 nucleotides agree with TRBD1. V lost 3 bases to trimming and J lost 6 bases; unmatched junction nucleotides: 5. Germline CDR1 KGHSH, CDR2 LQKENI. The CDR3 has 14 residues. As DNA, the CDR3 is TGTGCCAGCTCACCCGACAGGGCAGGTCAGCCCCAGCATTTT. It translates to CASSPDRAGQPQHF.

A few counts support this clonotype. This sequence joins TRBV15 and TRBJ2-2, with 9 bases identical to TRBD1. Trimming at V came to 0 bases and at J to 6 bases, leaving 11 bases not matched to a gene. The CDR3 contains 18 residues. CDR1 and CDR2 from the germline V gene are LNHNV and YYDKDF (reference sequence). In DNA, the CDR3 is TGTGCCACCAGCAGAGAGCCTCCAGGGACAGGGTGGCCCGGGGAGCTGTTTTTT. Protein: CATSREPPGTGWPGELFF.

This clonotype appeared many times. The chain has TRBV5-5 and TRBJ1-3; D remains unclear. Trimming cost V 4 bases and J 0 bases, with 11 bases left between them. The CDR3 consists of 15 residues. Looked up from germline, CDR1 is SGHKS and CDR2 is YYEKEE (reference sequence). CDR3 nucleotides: TGTGCCAGCAGCAAGGACCGGTACTCTGGAAACACCATATATTTT. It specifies CASSKDRYSGNTIYF.

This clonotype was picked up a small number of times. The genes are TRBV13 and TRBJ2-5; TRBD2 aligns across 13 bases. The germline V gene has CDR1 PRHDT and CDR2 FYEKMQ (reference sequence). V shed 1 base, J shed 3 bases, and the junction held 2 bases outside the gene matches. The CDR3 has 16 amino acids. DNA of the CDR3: TGTGCCAGCAGCTTAGCCGGGACTAGCGGGGAAGAGACCCAGTACTTC. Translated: CASSLAGTSGEETQYF.

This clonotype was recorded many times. The CDR3 region has the DNA TGCAGTGGTCGGGAGGGCTTTTCCAACGAGCAGTACTTC. Residues: CSGREGFSNEQYF. The rearrangement joins TRBV20-1 to TRBJ2-7; 8 bases fit TRBD2. V lost 7 bases and J lost 5; bases outside the gene matches: 10. The CDR3 contains 13 residues. Germline CDR1 is DFQATT and CDR2 is SNEGSKA (reference sequence).

This CDR3 reads CASSQDAGGSSKNIQYF. The CDR3 region has the DNA TGCGCCAGCAGCCAAGATGCGGGGGGCTCCTCCAAAAACATTCAGTACTTC. The rearrangement uses TRBV4-1 and TRBJ2-4, with 8 bases matching TRBD2. This CDR3 is built from 17 residues. After removal of 0 bases from V and 2 bases from J, the junction contained 6 bases not matched to a gene. Germline CDR1 and CDR2: MGHRA and YSYEKL.

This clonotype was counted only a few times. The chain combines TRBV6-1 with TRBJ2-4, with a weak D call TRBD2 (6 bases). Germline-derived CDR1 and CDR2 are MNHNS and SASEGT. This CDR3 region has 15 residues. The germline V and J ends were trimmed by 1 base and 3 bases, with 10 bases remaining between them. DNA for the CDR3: TGTGCCAGCAGTGAAGGTGGGGGAGGCAAAAACATTCAGTACTTC. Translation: CASSEGGGGKNIQYF.

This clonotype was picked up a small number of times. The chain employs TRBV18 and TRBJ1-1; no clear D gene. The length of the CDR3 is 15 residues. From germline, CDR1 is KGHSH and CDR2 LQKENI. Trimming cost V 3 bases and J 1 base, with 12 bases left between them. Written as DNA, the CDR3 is TGTGCCAGCTCACCTGACGCTAATTCGAACACTGAAGCTTTCTTT. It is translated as CASSPDANSNTEAFF.

CDR3 region: CSARVPGLAGGQQFF. CDR3 in DNA: TGCAGTGCTAGGGTTCCGGGACTAGCGGGAGGTCAGCAGTTCTTC. The gene calls are TRBV20-1 and TRBJ2-1, with 15 bases that match TRBD2. The germline CDR1 and CDR2 sequences are DFQATT and SNEGSKA (reference sequence). The trim removed 3 bases at V and 11 bases at J, leaving 8 bases unmatched. The CDR3 sequence is 15 residues long.

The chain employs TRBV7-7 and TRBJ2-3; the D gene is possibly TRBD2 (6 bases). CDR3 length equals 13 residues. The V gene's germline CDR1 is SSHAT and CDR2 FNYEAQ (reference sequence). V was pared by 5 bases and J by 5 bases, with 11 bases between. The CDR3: CASSPGDGDTQYF. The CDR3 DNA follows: TGTGCCAGCAGCCCGGGGGACGGAGATACGCAGTATTTT.

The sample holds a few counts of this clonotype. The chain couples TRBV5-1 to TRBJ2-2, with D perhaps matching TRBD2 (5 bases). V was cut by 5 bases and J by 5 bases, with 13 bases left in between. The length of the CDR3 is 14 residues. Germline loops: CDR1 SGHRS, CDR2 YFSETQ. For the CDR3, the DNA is TGCGCCAGCAGGAGGGTCATGGGGACCGGGGAGCTGTTTTTT. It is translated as CASRRVMGTGELFF.

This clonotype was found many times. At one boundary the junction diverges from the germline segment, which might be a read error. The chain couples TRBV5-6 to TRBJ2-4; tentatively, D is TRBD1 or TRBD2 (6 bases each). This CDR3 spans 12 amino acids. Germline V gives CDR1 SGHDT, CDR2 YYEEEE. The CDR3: CASSLLGGPRNF. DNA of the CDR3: TGTGCCAGCAGCTTGCTCGGGGGCCCCAGGAACTTC.

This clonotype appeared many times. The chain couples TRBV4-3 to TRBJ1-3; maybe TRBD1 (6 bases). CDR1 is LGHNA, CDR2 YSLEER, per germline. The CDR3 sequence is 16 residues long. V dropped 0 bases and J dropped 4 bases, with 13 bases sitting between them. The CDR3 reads CASSQDQGLYGNTIYF. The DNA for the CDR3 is TGCGCCAGCAGCCAAGATCAGGGGCTCTACGGAAACACCATATATTTT.

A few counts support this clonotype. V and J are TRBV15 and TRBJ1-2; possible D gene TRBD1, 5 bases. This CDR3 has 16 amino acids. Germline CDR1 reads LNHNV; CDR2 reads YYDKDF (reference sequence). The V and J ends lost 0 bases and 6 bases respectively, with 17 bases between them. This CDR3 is CATSRDLAASGDGYTF. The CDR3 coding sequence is TGTGCCACCAGCAGAGATCTGGCCGCCTCGGGGGATGGCTACACCTTC.

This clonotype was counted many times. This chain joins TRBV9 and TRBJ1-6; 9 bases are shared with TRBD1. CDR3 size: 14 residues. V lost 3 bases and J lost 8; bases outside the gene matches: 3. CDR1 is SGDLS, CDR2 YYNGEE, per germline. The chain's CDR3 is CASSGGTGHSPLHF. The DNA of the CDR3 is TGTGCCAGCAGCGGCGGGACAGGGCATTCACCCCTCCACTTT.

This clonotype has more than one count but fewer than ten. CDR3 amino acids: CASSSTSSGYTF. The CDR3 nucleotides are TGTGCCAGCAGCTCGACGTCAAGTGGCTACACCTTC. The chain recombines TRBV5-4 with TRBJ1-2, with D uncertain. CDR3 length: 12 amino acids. Germline CDR1 reads SGHNT; CDR2 reads YYREEE (reference sequence). Trimming took off 3 bases at V and 7 bases at J, with 10 bases between the two ends.

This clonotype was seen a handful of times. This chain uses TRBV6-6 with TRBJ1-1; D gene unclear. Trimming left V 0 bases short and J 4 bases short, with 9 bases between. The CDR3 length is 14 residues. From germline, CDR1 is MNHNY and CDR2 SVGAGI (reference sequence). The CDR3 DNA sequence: TGTGCCAGCAGTTACTCGACGGGAATCACTGAAGCTTTCTTT. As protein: CASSYSTGITEAFF.

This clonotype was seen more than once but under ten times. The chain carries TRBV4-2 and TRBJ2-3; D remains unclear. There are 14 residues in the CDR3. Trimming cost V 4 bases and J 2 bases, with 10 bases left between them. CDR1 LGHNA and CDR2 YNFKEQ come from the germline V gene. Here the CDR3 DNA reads TGTGCCAGCAGCCTCAGTACGGACACAGATACGCAGTATTTT. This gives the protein CASSLSTDTDTQYF.

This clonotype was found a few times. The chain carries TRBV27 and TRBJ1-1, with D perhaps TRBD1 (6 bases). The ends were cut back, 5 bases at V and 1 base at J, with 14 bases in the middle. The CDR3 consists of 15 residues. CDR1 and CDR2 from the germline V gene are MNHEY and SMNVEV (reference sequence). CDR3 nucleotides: TGTGCCAGCAGTCCGCGACAGGTGGAGAACACTGAAGCTTTCTTT. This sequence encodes CASSPRQVENTEAFF.

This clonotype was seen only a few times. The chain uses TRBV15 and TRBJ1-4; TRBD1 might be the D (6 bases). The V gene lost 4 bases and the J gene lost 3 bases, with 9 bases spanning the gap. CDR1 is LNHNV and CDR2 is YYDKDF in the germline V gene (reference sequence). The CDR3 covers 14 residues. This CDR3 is CATSNRAANEKLFF. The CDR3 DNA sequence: TGTGCCACCAGCAACAGGGCGGCTAATGAAAAACTGTTTTTT. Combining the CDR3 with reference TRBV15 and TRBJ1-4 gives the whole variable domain DAMVIQNPRYQVTQFGKPVTLSCSQTLNHNVMYWYQQKSSQAPKLLFHYYDKDFNNEADTPDNFQSRRPNTSFCFLDIRSPGLGDTAMYLCATSNRAANEKLFFGSGTQLSVL.

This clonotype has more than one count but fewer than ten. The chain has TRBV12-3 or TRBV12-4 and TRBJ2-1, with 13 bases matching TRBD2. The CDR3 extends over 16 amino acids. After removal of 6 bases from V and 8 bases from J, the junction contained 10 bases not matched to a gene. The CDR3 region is CASSRSGTSGIDEQFF. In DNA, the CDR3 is TGTGCCAGCAGCCGTTCTGGGACTAGCGGGATAGATGAGCAGTTCTTC.

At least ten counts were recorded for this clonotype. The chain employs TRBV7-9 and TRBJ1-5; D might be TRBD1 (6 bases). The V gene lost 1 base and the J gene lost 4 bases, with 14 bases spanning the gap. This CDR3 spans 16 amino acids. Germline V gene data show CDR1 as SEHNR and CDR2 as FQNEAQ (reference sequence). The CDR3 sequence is CASSLESRGYNQPQHF. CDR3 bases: TGTGCCAGCAGCTTAGAATCCAGGGGCTATAATCAGCCCCAGCATTTT.

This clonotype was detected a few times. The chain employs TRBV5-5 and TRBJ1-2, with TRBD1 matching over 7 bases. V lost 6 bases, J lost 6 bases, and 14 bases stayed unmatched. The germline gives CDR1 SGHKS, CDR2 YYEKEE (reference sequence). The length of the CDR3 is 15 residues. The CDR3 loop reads CASTPNRYRGDGYTF. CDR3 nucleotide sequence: TGTGCCAGCACCCCAAACCGGTACAGGGGTGATGGCTACACCTTC.

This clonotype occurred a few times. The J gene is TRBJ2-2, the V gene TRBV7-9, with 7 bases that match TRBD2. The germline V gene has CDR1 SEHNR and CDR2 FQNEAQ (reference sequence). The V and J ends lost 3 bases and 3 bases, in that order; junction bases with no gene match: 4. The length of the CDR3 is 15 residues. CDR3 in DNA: TGTGCCAGCAGCTTCAGTGCGGGAGACACCGGGGAGCTGTTTTTT. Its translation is CASSFSAGDTGELFF.